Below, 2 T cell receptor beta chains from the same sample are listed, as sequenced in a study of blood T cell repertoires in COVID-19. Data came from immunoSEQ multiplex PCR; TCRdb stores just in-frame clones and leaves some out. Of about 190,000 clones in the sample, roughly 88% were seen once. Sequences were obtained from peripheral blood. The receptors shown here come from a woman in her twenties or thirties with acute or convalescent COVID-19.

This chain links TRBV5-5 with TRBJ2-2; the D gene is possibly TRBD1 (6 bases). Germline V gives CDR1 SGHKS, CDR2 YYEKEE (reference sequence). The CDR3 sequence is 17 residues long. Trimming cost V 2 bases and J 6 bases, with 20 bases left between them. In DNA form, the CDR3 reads TGTGCCAGCAGCTTTACGGTTCCGGGCAGGGGTTCCGGGGAGCTGTTTTTT. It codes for CASSFTVPGRGSGELFF.

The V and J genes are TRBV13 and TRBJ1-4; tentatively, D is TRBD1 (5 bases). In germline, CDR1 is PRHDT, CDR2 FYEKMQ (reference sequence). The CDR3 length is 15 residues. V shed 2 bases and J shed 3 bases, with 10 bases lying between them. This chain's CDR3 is CASSLRGEANEKLFF. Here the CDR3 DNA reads TGTGCCAGCAGCTTACGGGGGGAGGCTAATGAAAAACTGTTTTTT. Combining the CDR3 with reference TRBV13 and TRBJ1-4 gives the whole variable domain AAGVIQSPRHLIKEKRETATLKCYPIPRHDTVYWYQQGPGQDPQFLISFYEKMQSDKGSIPDRFSAQQFSDYHSELNMSSLELGDSALYFCASSLRGEANEKLFFGSGTQLSVL.